One sample yielded the 3 T cell receptor beta chains listed below, sequenced in a study of cytomegalovirus exposure and HLA in healthy donors. This table comes from immunoSEQ multiplex PCR, and its TCRdb copy is limited to in-frame clones, with some not included. The sample consists of 200,000 or so clones, 70% to 90% of them appearing once. The sequenced sample consisted of PBMCs. Receptor source: a woman aged 18-29 years in good health and CMV-seronegative.

V and J are TRBV5-1 and TRBJ2-5, with 9 bases lining up with TRBD1. The CDR3 runs to 15 residues. Germline V CDR1 and CDR2: SGHRS, YFSETQ. The junction had 10 bases not matched to a gene; V was cut back by 5 bases and J by 5 bases. The CDR3 region has the DNA TGCGCCAGCAGTCCTCAGACAGGGGGTCGGGAGACCCAGTACTTC. Amino acids: CASSPQTGGRETQYF. Based on the CDR3 plus reference TRBV5-1 and TRBJ2-5, the full variable domain is KAGVTQTPRYLIKTRGQQVTLSCSPISGHRSVSWYQQTPGQGLQFLFEYFSETQRNKGNFPGRFSGRQFSNSRSEMNVSTLELGDSALYLCASSPQTGGRETQYFGPGTRLLVL.

The chain recombines TRBV14 with TRBJ2-7; no reliable D call. CDR3 size: 14 residues. CDR1 SGHDN and CDR2 FVKESK come from the germline V gene. V gave up 2 bases and J gave up 2 bases, with 10 bases separating them. Here the CDR3 DNA reads TGTGCCAGCAGCCAAAATAGCTGGGCCTACGAGCAGTACTTC. Its translation is CASSQNSWAYEQYF.

V gene TRBV6-1 combines with J gene TRBJ1-1, with a weak D call TRBD1 (5 bases). Germline assignment: CDR1 MNHNS and CDR2 SASEGT. The CDR3 consists of 14 residues. Trimming removed 8 bases from V and 0 bases from J, with 13 bases in between. As DNA, the CDR3 is TGTGCCAGCGATAACAGGCATATGAACACTGAAGCTTTCTTT. It is translated as CASDNRHMNTEAFF.